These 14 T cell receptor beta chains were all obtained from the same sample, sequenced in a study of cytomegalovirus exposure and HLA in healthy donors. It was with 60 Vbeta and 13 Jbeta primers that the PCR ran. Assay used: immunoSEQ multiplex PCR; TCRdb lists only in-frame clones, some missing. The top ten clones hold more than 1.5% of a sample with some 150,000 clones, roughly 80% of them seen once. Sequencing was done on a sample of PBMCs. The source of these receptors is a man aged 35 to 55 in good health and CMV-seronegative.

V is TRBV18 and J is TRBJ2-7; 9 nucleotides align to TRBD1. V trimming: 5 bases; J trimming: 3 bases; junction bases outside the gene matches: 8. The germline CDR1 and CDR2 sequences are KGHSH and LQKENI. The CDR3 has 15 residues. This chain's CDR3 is CASSSFGTGNYEQYF. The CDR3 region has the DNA TGTGCCAGCTCATCGTTCGGGACAGGGAACTACGAGCAGTACTTC.

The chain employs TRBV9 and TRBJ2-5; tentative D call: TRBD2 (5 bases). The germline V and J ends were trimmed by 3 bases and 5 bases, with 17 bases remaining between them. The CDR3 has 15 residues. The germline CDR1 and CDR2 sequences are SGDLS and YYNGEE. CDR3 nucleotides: TGTGCCAGCAGCGAGAGGGTGGGTGCGATGGAGACCCAGTACTTC. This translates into CASSERVGAMETQYF.

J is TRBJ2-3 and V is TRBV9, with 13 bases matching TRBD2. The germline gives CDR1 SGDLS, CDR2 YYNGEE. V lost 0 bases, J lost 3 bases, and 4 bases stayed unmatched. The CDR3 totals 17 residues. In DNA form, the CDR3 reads TGTGCCAGCAGCGTAGGACTAGCGGGGGGCGGAACAGATACGCAGTATTTT. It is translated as CASSVGLAGGGTDTQYF.

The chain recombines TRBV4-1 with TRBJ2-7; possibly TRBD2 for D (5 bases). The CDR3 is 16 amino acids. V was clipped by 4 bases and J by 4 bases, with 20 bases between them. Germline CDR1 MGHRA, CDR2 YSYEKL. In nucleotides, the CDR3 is TGCGCCAGCAGCCTAAGACCCCCGGGCGGGTTTTACGAGCAGTACTTC. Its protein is CASSLRPPGGFYEQYF.

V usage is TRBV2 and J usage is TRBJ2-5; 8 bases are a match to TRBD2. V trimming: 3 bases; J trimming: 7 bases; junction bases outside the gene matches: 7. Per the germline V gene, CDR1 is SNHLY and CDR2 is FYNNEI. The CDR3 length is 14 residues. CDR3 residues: CASSENSGVGTQYF. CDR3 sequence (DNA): TGTGCCAGCAGTGAGAATAGCGGGGTAGGGACCCAGTACTTC.

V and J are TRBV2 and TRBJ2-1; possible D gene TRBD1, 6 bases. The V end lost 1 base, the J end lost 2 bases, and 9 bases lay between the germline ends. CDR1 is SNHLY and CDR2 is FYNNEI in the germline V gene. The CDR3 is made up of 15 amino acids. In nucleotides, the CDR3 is TGTGCCAGCAGTGAAGGGACAGACGCCTACAATGAGCAGTTCTTC. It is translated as CASSEGTDAYNEQFF.

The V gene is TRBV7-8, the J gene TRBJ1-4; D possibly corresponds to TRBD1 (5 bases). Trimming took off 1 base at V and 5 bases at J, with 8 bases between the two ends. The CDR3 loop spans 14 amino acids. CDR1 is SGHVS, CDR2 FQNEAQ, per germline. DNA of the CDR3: TGTGCCAGCAGCTTAGGACAGACAAATGAAAAACTGTTTTTT. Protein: CASSLGQTNEKLFF.

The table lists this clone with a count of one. CDR3 bases: TGTGCCATAACAGGGGGCCTGGAGTATGGCTACACCTTC. Its protein product is CAITGGLEYGYTF. The chain is built from TRBV7-9 and TRBJ1-2; 9 nucleotides match TRBD1. Germline trimming cut 10 bases from V and 5 bases from J; bases unmatched to any gene: 8. The CDR3 loop spans 13 amino acids. CDR1 is SEHNR and CDR2 is FQNEAQ in the germline V gene (reference sequence).

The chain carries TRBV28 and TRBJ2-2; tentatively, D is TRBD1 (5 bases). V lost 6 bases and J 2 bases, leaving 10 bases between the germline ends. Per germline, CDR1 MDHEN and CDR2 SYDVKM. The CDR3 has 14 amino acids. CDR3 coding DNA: TGTGCCAGCAGGCCCGACAGCAACACCGGGGAGCTGTTTTTT. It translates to CASRPDSNTGELFF.

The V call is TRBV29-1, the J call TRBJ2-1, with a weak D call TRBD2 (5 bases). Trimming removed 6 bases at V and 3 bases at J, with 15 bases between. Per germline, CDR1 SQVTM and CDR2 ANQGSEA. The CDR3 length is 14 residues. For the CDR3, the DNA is TGCAGCGTCGATCGTGGAGGATTCTACAATGAGCAGTTCTTC. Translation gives CSVDRGGFYNEQFF.

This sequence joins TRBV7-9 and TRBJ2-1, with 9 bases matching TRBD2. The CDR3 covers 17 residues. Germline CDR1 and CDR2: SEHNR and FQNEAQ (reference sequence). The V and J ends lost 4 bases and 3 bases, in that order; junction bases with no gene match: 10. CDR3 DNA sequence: TGTGCCAGCAGCTGGCGGGGGCGGGAGGGAATCTACAATGAGCAGTTCTTC. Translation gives CASSWRGREGIYNEQFF.

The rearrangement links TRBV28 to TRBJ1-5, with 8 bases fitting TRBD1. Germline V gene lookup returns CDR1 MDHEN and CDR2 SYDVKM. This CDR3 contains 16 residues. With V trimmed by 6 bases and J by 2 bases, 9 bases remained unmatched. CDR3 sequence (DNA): TGTGCCAGCAGACACCCTACAGGGGGTGGCAATCAGCCCCAGCATTTT. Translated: CASRHPTGGGNQPQHF.

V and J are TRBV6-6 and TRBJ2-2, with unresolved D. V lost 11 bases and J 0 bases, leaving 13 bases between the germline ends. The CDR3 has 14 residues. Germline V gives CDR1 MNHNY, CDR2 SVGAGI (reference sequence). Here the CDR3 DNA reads TGTGCCGTCACTTTGGGCACGAACACCGGGGAGCTGTTTTTT. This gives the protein CAVTLGTNTGELFF.

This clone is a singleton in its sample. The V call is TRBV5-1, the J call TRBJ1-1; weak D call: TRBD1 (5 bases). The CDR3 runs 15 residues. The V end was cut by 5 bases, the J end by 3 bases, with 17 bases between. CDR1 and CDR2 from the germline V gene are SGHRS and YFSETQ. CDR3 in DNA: TGCGCCAGCAGGGATGCCCCTGGAGGGGACACTGAAGCTTTCTTT. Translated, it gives CASRDAPGGDTEAFF.